The rows below give T cell receptor beta chains drawn from one sample of a study of graft-versus-host responses after intestinal transplantation. Antigens of these TCRs are unknown. Generated by immunoSEQ multiplex PCR, the TCRdb table keeps only in-frame clones and is missing some. The data contain approximately 71,000 clones, around 90% of them seen just once; the ten biggest clones take up 2.5%. The sample in question was unstimulated CD8+ T cells sorted from spleen or lymph node cells, obtained before intestinal transplant. The receptors stem from a human donor who received an intestinal transplant. Each CDR3 is given with its conserved first and last residue. D genes are given only for firm matches.

v_call	d_call	j_call	cdr3_nt	cdr3_aa
TRBV9	-	TRBJ2-1	TGTGCCAGCAGCGGGGCAGGAGGGAACTCCTACAATGAGCAGTTCTTC	CASSGAGGNSYNEQFF
TRBV11-2	TRBD2	TRBJ2-7	TGTGCCAGCTCCCCGTGGTGGGGGGGCTACGAGCAGTACTTC	CASSPWWGGYEQYF
TRBV10-3	TRBD1	TRBJ2-3	TGTGCCATCAGTACACAGGGGCCAGATACGCAGTATTTT	CAISTQGPDTQYF
TRBV27	TRBD2	TRBJ2-6	TGTGCCAGCAGTCTTGAAAGCGGGGGTATAGGAGGGGCCAACGTCCTGACTTTC	CASSLESGGIGGANVLTF
TRBV7-6	TRBD1	TRBJ2-2	TGTGCCAGCAGGGCGGGACAGGCGAACACCGGGGAGCTGTTTTTT	CASRAGQANTGELFF
TRBV5-1	-	TRBJ2-3	TGCGCCAGCAGCTTGCGAGGGTATACGCAGTATTTT	CASSLRGYTQYF
TRBV6-1	-	TRBJ2-7	TGTGCCAGCAGTGGGAGATACGAGCAGTACTTC	CASSGRYEQYF
TRBV28	TRBD1	TRBJ1-4	TGTGCCAGCAGTGATCTACAGGGGGCGTATGAAAAACTGTTTTTT	CASSDLQGAYEKLFF
TRBV27	TRBD1	TRBJ1-6	TGTGCCAGCAGTAAACGGACAGGGGGGTGGAATTCACCCCTCCACTTT	CASSKRTGGWNSPLHF
TRBV6-5	TRBD1	TRBJ2-1	TGTGCCAGCAGCCCCCTCGGGACAGCCAACAATGAGCAGTTCTTC	CASSPLGTANNEQFF
TRBV27	-	TRBJ1-5	TGTGCCAGCAGTACCAATTCTCAGGGTGGGTGGAATCAGCCCCAGCATTTT	CASSTNSQGGWNQPQHF
TRBV6-5	-	TRBJ2-1	TGTGCCAGCAGTTACTCTTGGCACAATGAGCAGTTCTTC	CASSYSWHNEQFF